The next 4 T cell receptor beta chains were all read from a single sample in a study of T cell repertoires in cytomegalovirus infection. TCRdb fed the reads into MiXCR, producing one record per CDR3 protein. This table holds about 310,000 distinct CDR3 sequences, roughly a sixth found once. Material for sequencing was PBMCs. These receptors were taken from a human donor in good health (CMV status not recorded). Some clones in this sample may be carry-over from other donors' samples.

CDR3: CASSLVPGEQGFDEQYF. The CDR3 region has the DNA TGTGCCAGCAGCTTGGTCCCCGGCGAACAGGGGTTCGACGAGCAGTACTTC. V usage is TRBV5-8 and J usage is TRBJ2-7; 7 nucleotides match TRBD1. V was pared by 0 bases and J by 5 bases, with 14 bases of the junction left unmatched. Looked up from germline, CDR1 is SGHTS and CDR2 is YDEGEE. The CDR3 runs to 17 residues.

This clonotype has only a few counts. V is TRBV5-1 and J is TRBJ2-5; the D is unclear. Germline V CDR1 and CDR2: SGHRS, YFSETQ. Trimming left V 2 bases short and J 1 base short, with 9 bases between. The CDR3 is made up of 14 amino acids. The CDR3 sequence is CASSFHPPQETQYF. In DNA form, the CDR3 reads TGCGCCAGCAGCTTTCATCCTCCCCAAGAGACCCAGTACTTC.

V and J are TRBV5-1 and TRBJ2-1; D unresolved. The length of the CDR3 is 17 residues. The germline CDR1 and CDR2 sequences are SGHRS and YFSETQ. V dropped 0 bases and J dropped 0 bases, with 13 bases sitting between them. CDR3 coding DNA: TGCGCCAGCAGCTTGGTCGGACGGATATCCTCCTACAATGAGCAGTTCTTC. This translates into CASSLVGRISSYNEQFF.

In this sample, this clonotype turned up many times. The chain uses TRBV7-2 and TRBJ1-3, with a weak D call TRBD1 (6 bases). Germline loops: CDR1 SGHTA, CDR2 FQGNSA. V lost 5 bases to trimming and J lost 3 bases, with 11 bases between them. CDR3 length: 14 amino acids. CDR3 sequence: CASSPRGDGNTIYF. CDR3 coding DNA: TGTGCCAGCAGCCCCAGGGGAGATGGAAACACCATATATTTT. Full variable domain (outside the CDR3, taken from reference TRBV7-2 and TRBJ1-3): GAGVSQSPSNKVTEKGKDVELRCDPISGHTALYWYRQSLGQGLEFLIYFQGNSAPDKSGLPSDRFSAERTGGSVSTLTIQRTQQEDSAVYLCASSPRGDGNTIYFGEGSWLTVV.